These 6 T cell receptor beta chains were sequenced from one sample in a study of T-cell reconstitution after alpha-beta-depleted transplantation in children. The authors prepared the TCRbeta library with unique molecular identifiers. TCRdb reanalysed the PCR reads using MiXCR and keeps one entry per CDR3 protein. The sample lists some 840,000 distinct CDR3 sequences, 15% to 20% occurring once. The source was PBMCs, mostly from graft donor cells, collected 360 days after TCRalphabeta/CD19-depleted stem cell transplant. The receptor set was obtained from a male patient between 5 and 17 years old who had a stem cell transplant for acute lymphoblastic leukemia, so the T cells may come from the graft donor.

This clonotype was seen a handful of times. The J gene is TRBJ1-1, the V gene TRBV6-5; D unclear. The germline gives CDR1 MNHEY, CDR2 SVGAGI. The CDR3 is 16 residues long. Between the trimmed V and J ends, which lost 2 bases and 0 bases, there was a span of 13 bases. CDR3 DNA: TGTGCCAGCAGTTACCCCCCAGTAGGCCTGAACACTGAAGCTTTCTTT. Residues: CASSYPPVGLNTEAFF.

This clonotype came up a few times. The CDR3: CASSLGLDTEAFF. DNA of the CDR3: TGTGCCAGCAGCTTGGGATTGGACACTGAAGCTTTCTTT. J is TRBJ1-1 and V is TRBV7-9; D ambiguous. Germline V gives CDR1 SEHNR, CDR2 FQNEAQ (reference sequence). This CDR3 has 13 amino acids. Trimming stripped 3 bases from V and 3 bases from J, with 8 bases between.

The rearrangement joins TRBV12-3 or TRBV12-4 to TRBJ2-7; D gene ambiguous. This CDR3 region has 16 residues. V dropped 1 base and J dropped 0 bases, with 13 bases sitting between them. The CDR3: CASSLVYTTLSYEQYF. CDR3 nucleotide sequence: TGTGCCAGCAGTTTAGTGTACACTACGCTCTCCTACGAGCAGTACTTC.

This clonotype was picked up a small number of times. The V gene is TRBV29-1, the J gene TRBJ2-7; D is perhaps TRBD2 (6 bases). The ends were cut back, 6 bases at V and 4 bases at J, with 16 bases in the middle. Germline assignment: CDR1 SQVTM and CDR2 ANQGSEA. CDR3 length equals 13 residues. The CDR3 nucleotides read TGCAGCGTAGCAAGGGCTAGCGAATACGAGCAGTACTTC. Amino acids: CSVARASEYEQYF.

This rearrangement joins TRBV20-1 to TRBJ2-1, with 14 positions matching TRBD2. The CDR3 sequence is 19 residues long. The germline CDR1 and CDR2 sequences are DFQATT and SNEGSKA (reference sequence). V trimming: 6 bases; J trimming: 0 bases; junction bases outside the gene matches: 13. Written as DNA, the CDR3 is TGCAGTGCCCCCTCGACTAGCGGGAGGGCAGGCGGCTCCTACAATGAGCAGTTCTTC. Translating it yields CSAPSTSGRAGGSYNEQFF.

A word on this clonotype: The conserved phenylalanine or tryptophan normally closing the CDR3 is absent here, so this likely arose from a read error. The chain links TRBV20-1 to TRBJ1-5, with no clear D. Trimming pared 6 bases from V and 5 bases from J, leaving 8 bases between. The CDR3 covers 11 residues. CDR1 is DFQATT and CDR2 is SNEGSKA in the germline V gene (reference sequence). The CDR3 coding sequence is TGCAGTGCCCACAGAGATCAGCCCCAGCATTCT. The encoded protein is CSAHRDQPQHS.